The 14 T cell receptor beta chains below were found in one sample sequenced in a study of blood T cell repertoires in COVID-19. Measured with immunoSEQ multiplex PCR; TCRdb has only the in-frame clones, and not every one. The table shows 110,000 or so clones, with 85% to 90% occurring only once. Material for sequencing was peripheral blood. All receptors come from a man between 65 and 79 years old who had recovered from COVID-19.

A remark on this clone: This sample also contains other DNA sequences that code for the same CDR3. The chain has TRBV5-4 and TRBJ1-1; no reliable D call. There are 14 residues in the CDR3. CDR1 is SGHNT, CDR2 YYREEE, per germline (reference sequence). Between the trimmed V and J ends, which lost 0 bases and 2 bases, there was a span of 8 bases. CDR3 amino acids: CASSLEGGNTEAFF. CDR3 nucleotides: TGTGCCAGCAGCTTGGAGGGAGGAAACACTGAAGCTTTCTTT.

The gene calls are TRBV6-5 and TRBJ1-1; TRBD1 aligns across 7 bases. CDR3 length: 14 amino acids. Germline CDR1 and CDR2: MNHEY and SVGAGI. With V trimmed by 6 bases and J by 2 bases, 6 bases remained unmatched. CDR3 in DNA: TGTGCCAGCAGCCGTCACAGGGGAAACACTGAAGCTTTCTTT. Its translation: CASSRHRGNTEAFF.

This chain uses TRBV7-2 with TRBJ1-2; D unresolved. Trimming took 5 bases from V and 4 from J, leaving 14 bases between them. The CDR3 spans 14 residues. Germline values: CDR1 SGHTA, CDR2 FQGNSA. CDR3 region: CASSTRRSLYGYTF. The CDR3 DNA reads TGTGCCAGCAGCACCAGGAGGTCCCTCTATGGCTACACCTTC.

This rearrangement joins TRBV5-5 to TRBJ1-2, with TRBD1 matching 9 bases. The CDR3 extends over 13 amino acids. J was trimmed by 7 bases and V by 4 bases; bases with no gene match: 5. Germline CDR1 reads SGHKS; CDR2 reads YYEKEE (reference sequence). The CDR3 DNA reads TGTGCCAGCAGCCCACAGGGGGCAAGTGGCTACACCTTC. Its protein product is CASSPQGASGYTF.

The rearrangement links TRBV7-2 to TRBJ1-2; possible D gene TRBD1, 6 bases. Germline V gene sequence: CDR1 SGHTA, CDR2 FQGNSA. The V and J ends lost 4 bases and 8 bases respectively, with 17 bases between them. The CDR3 has 14 residues. The CDR3 is CASSSRGITMGYTF. The CDR3 DNA is TGTGCCAGCAGCTCCAGGGGTATAACTATGGGCTACACCTTC.

This chain connects TRBV19 to TRBJ1-4; D ambiguous. The V gene's germline CDR1 is LNHDA and CDR2 SQIVND (reference sequence). The V end lost 5 bases, the J end lost 0 bases, and 19 bases lay between the germline ends. The CDR3 covers 18 residues. CDR3 sequence: CASSQRTVSLSTNEKLFF. As DNA, the CDR3 is TGTGCCAGTAGTCAGCGGACGGTCTCGCTTTCAACTAATGAAAAACTGTTTTTT.

The V call is TRBV2, the J call TRBJ1-2; D gene ambiguous. This CDR3 is built from 13 residues. The germline V and J ends were trimmed by 0 bases and 7 bases, with 9 bases remaining between them. Germline V gives CDR1 SNHLY, CDR2 FYNNEI. CDR3: CASSEALEGGYTF. The CDR3 coding sequence is TGTGCCAGCAGTGAAGCGCTTGAGGGTGGCTACACCTTC. The full variable domain, its missing parts supplied by reference TRBV2 and TRBJ1-2, is EPEVTQTPSHQVTQMGQEVILRCVPISNHLYFYWYRQILGQKVEFLVSFYNNEISEKSEIFDDQFSVERPDGSNFTLKIRSTKLEDSAMYFCASSEALEGGYTFGSGTRLTVV.

This chain links TRBV24-1 with TRBJ2-3, with D hard to call. The CDR3 loop spans 16 amino acids. Germline assignment: CDR1 KGHDR and CDR2 SFDVKD. V lost 3 bases, J lost 0 bases, and 12 bases lay in between. The CDR3 region is CATSDRGGDSTDTQYF. The CDR3 DNA reads as TGTGCCACCAGTGATCGAGGTGGAGATAGCACAGATACGCAGTATTTT.

V is TRBV27 and J is TRBJ1-1, with TRBD1 as a possible D gene (6 bases). In germline, CDR1 is MNHEY, CDR2 SMNVEV (reference sequence). This CDR3 comprises 18 residues. Trimming removed 8 bases from V and 2 bases from J, with 27 bases in between. The CDR3 loop is CASSPVGAGATPNTEAFF. CDR3 sequence (DNA): TGTGCCAGCTCCCCGGTGGGGGCAGGGGCGACTCCTAACACTGAAGCTTTCTTT.

As for this clone: One end of the junction fails to match germline, which may point to a read error. The rearrangement uses TRBV28 and TRBJ2-7; 11 nucleotides match TRBD1. The germline CDR1 and CDR2 sequences are MDHEN and SYDVKM. This CDR3 has 12 amino acids. CDR3 loop: CASRDYLGQGGF. For the CDR3, the DNA is TGTGCCAGCAGGGATTACTTGGGACAGGGGGGTTTC.

V and J are TRBV7-9 and TRBJ1-5, with 9 bases fitting TRBD1. V shed 1 base, J shed 7 bases, and the junction held 2 bases outside the gene matches. This CDR3 region has 14 residues. Looked up from germline, CDR1 is SEHNR and CDR2 is FQNEAQ (reference sequence). CDR3: CASSLGTGDQPQHF. The CDR3 DNA reads TGTGCCAGCAGCTTAGGGACAGGGGACCAGCCCCAGCATTTT.

This clone was seen a handful of times. CDR3 DNA: TGCGCCAGCAGCCCGACAGGGAACACTGAAGCTTTCTTT. It encodes CASSPTGNTEAFF. This chain connects TRBV4-3 to TRBJ1-1; a weak D match, TRBD1 (6 bases). This CDR3 is built from 13 residues. V was clipped by 4 bases and J by 1 base, with 7 bases between them. The V gene's germline CDR1 is LGHNA and CDR2 YSLEER.

This chain's CDR3 is CSARSLETQYF. The CDR3 DNA reads as TGCAGTGCTAGGTCTCTGGAGACCCAGTACTTC. The chain has TRBV20-1 and TRBJ2-5; D call uncertain. Looked up from germline, CDR1 is DFQATT and CDR2 is SNEGSKA (reference sequence). Trimming removed 3 bases from V and 5 bases from J, with 7 bases in between. The CDR3 is 11 amino acids.

The chain joins TRBV15 to TRBJ1-2, with TRBD1 as a possible D gene (5 bases). Germline loops: CDR1 LNHNV, CDR2 YYDKDF (reference sequence). There are 14 residues in the CDR3. V lost 3 bases, J lost 4 bases, and 12 bases lay in between. The CDR3 reads CATSRGGRAYGYTF. CDR3 DNA sequence: TGTGCCACCAGCAGGGGGGGACGGGCCTATGGCTACACCTTC.